The T cell receptor (beta chain) under discussion was sequenced for a study of spatial heterogeneity in lung cancer. About the research overall: A consistent excess of beta-chain over alpha-chain sequences was detected.

This clonotype was seen many times. The antigen remains unidentified. Overall study results and limits: Compared with follow-up, resection was when ubiquitous expanded tumor TCRs appeared in blood more.

Every molecule of TCR cDNA had its own unique molecular identifier. In TCRdb, the 5' RACE reads were re-called with MiXCR into one record per CDR3 protein. The sample has about 23,000 distinct CDR3 sequences; approximately 5% are singletons. This CDR3 has 17 residues. Germline CDR1 reads MDHEN; CDR2 reads SYDVKM. J gave up 4 bases and V 6 bases, and 12 bases lay outside the gene matches. The time point: sample taken at primary tumor resection. Tumor, nontumor lung or frozen PBMC supplied whole RNA that was sequenced unsorted. Untreated early-stage non-small cell lung cancer patients, fewer than 85 in total, were the donors.

Sequences were derived from PBMCs, sampled at surgery. This chain links TRBV28 with TRBJ1-3, with TRBD1 matching over 10 bases. This clonotype was sampled from a male donor with early-stage non-small cell lung cancer. CDR3 sequence (DNA): TGTGCCAGCAGCCGCAAGCCGGGACAGGGGATCGGAAACACCATATATTTT. This encodes CASSRKPGQGIGNTIYF.